This TCR beta chain was sequenced for a study of blood T cell repertoires in COVID-19. Study-level background: Sites in the United States, Italy and Spain provided acute and convalescent COVID-19 samples. From T cells, B-cell-depleted T cells, or PBMCs came the material, which was cDNA or gDNA.

Germline trimming cut 3 bases from V and 3 bases from J; bases unmatched to any gene: 4. Germline V gives CDR1 MNHEY, CDR2 SVGAGI. CDR3 size: 14 residues. Study processing details: Reference gene primer amplification gave estimated nucleated cell counts. Sequenced by immunoSEQ multiplex PCR; TCRdb stores in-frame clones only, minus some. V and J calls and clone size follow that table, whereas D and trimming were derived from the DNA. The data contain about 95,000 clones, 70% to 85% of them seen just once; the ten biggest clones take up roughly 22%. The source of this sequence is a human donor in a cohort sampled during active COVID-19. The sequencing sample was made of peripheral blood. This sequence joins TRBV6-5 and TRBJ1-2; 7 bases map to TRBD1. CDR3 loop: CASSYTGTDYGYTF. The CDR3 DNA reads TGTGCCAGCAGTTATACCGGGACAGACTATGGCTACACCTTC.